This TCR beta chain was sequenced in a study of cytomegalovirus exposure and HLA in healthy donors. Study-level findings and limits: Within the 120 or so validation repertoires, first-cohort TCR clusters tended to co-occur, according to a later analysis. Reported performance of the classifier showed diagnosis of cytomegalovirus status with high specificity and sensitivity. Some TCR beta chains (approximately 180 of them) were listed as cytomegalovirus-associated. Confirmation in vitro established that three CMV-associated chains were specific for CMV antigens.

CDR3 length: 14 amino acids. Germline values: CDR1 MNHEY, CDR2 SMNVEV (reference sequence). V dropped 2 bases and J dropped 3 bases, with 11 bases sitting between them. The repertoire was sequenced with immunoSEQ multiplex PCR; TCRdb's copy has only in-frame clones and lacks some. The profile covers 90,000 to 150,000 clones, with approximately 88% appearing a single time and over 6% taken by the ten largest. Turning to this clone: The antigen is unknown.

The TCR comes from a young woman in good health and CMV-seropositive. V usage is TRBV27 and J usage is TRBJ2-7; D might be TRBD2 (5 bases). Sample: PBMCs. In DNA, the CDR3 is TGTGCCAGCAGTTTAGGCTACGAGGGCTACGAGCAGTACTTC. Its translation is CASSLGYEGYEQYF.